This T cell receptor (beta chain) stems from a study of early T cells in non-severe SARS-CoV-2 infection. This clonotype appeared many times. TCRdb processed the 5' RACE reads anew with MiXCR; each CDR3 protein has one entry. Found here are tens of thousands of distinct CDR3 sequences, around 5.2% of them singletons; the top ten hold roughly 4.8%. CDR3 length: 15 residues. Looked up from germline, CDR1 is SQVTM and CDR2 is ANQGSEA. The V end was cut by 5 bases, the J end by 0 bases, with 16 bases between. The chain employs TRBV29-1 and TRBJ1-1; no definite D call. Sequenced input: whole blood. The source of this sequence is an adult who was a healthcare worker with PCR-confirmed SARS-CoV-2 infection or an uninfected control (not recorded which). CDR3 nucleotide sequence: TGCAGCGTTACTGGAAGTGAAGCCCTGAACACTGAAGCTTTCTTT. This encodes CSVTGSEALNTEAFF.